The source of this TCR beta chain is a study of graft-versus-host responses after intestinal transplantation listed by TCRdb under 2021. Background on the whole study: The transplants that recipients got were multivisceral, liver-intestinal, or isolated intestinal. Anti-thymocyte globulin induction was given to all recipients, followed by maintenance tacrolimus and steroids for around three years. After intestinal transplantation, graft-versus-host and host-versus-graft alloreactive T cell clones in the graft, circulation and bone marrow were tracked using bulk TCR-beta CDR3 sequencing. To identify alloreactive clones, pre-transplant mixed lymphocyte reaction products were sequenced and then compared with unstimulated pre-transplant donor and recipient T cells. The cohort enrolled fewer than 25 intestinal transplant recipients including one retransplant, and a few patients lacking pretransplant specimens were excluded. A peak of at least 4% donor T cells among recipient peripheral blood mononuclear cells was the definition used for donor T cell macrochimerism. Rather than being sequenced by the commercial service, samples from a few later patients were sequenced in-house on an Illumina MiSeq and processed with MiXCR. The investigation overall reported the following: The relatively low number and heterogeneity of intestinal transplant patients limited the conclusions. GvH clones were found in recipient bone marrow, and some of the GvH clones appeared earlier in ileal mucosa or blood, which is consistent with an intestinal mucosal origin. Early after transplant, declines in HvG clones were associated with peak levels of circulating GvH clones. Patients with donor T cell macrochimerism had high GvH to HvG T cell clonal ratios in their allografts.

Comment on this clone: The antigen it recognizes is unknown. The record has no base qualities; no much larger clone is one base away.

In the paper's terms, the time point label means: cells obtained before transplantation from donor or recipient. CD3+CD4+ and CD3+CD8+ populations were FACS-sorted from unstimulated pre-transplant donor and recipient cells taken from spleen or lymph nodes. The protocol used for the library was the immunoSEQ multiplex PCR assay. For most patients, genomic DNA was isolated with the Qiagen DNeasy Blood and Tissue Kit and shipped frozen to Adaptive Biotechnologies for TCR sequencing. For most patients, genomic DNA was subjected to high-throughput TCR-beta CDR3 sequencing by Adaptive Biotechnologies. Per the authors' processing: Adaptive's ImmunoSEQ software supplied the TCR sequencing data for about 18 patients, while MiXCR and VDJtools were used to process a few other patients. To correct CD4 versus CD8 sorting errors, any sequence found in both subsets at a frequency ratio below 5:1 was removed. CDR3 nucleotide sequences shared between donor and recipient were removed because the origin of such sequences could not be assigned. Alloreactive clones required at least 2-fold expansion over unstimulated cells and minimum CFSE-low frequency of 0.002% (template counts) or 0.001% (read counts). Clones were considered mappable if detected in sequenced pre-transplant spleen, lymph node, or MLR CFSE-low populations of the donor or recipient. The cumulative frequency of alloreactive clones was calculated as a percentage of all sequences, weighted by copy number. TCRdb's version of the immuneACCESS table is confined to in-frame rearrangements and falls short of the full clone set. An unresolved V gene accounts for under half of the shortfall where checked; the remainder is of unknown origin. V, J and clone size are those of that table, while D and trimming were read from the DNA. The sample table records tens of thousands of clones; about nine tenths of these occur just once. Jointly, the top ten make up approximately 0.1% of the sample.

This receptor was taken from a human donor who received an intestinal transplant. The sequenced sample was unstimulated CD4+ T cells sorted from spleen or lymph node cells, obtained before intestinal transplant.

CDR3 reads: CASMEDRGPSTGELFF. The bases read TGTGCCAGCATGGAGGACAGGGGGCCTTCCACCGGGGAGCTGTTTTTT. The chain is made from TRBV2 and TRBJ2-2; 11 nucleotides in the junction match TRBD1. V is cut back by 7 bases and J by 4 bases, with 8 bases in the junction unmatched. From a lookup of the germline V gene, CDR1 and CDR2 are SNHLY and FYNNEI. The CDR3, from cysteine to phenylalanine, totals 16 residues. Just the 48-base CDR3 DNA is kept, in frame starting at base 1.